This T cell receptor beta chain was sequenced during a study of blood T cell repertoires in COVID-19. Study-level information: Sites across the United States, Italy and Spain contributed samples from acute and convalescent COVID-19. Sources were T cells, B-cell-depleted T cells, or PBMCs; the material itself was cDNA or gDNA.

In the original workflow: Counts of nucleated cells, estimated from reference gene primer amplification, were obtained. Clones were sequenced by immunoSEQ multiplex PCR, and TCRdb holds only the in-frame ones, with some missing. Clonal size and the V and J genes are those of that table, whereas D and trimming came from the DNA. The sample has over 300,000 clones, approximately 85% seen once; the top ten hold approximately 7.6%. This clone was recorded only once. From germline, CDR1 is KGHDR and CDR2 SFDVKD. Trimming took off 4 bases at V and 0 bases at J, with 6 bases between the two ends. This CDR3 is 14 amino acids long.

V and J are TRBV24-1 and TRBJ1-3; D unclear. The sequence was collected from a human donor in a cohort sampled during active COVID-19. Sequenced input: peripheral blood. The CDR3, as DNA: TGTGCCACCAGTGACAGATACTCTGGAAACACCATATATTTT. Its translation: CATSDRYSGNTIYF.